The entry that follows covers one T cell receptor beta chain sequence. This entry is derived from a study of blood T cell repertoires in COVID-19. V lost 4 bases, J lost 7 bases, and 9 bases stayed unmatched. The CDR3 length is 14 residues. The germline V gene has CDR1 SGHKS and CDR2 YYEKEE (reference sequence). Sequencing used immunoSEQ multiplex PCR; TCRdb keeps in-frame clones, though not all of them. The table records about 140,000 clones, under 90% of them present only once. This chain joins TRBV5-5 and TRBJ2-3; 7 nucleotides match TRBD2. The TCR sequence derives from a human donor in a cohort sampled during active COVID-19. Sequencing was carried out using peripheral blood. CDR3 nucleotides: TGTGCCAGCAGCCTAAATAGCGGGCTAAATACGCAGTATTTT. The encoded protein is CASSLNSGLNTQYF.